Below are 14 T cell receptor beta chains sequenced from a single sample in a study of blood T cell repertoires in COVID-19. Assay: immunoSEQ multiplex PCR; the TCRdb copy retains only in-frame clones and omits some. Among approximately 300,000 clones listed, 70% to 90% were seen once. The sequencing sample was made of peripheral blood. These receptor sequences come from a human donor with COVID-19, enrolled during active disease. The donor label of this sample is uncertain.

This clone was seen a single time. The chain joins TRBV19 to TRBJ1-2; D remains unclear. The CDR3 is made up of 14 amino acids. V dropped 3 bases and J dropped 8 bases, with 16 bases sitting between them. Germline values: CDR1 LNHDA, CDR2 SQIVND (reference sequence). For the CDR3, the DNA is TGTGCCAGTAGTATTATCTGGCAGGCTGAGGGCTACACCTTC. This codes for CASSIIWQAEGYTF.

The chain carries TRBV19 and TRBJ1-5, with D uncertain. CDR1 and CDR2 (germline): LNHDA, SQIVND (reference sequence). The CDR3 is 15 amino acids. V lost 8 bases and J lost 2, with 16 bases in between. The CDR3 nucleotides are TGTGCCAGTCGCATTCGGGGTCCGGGCAATCAGCCCCAGCATTTT. This translates into CASRIRGPGNQPQHF.

V gene TRBV19 combines with J gene TRBJ1-2; D perhaps matches TRBD1 (5 bases). The CDR3 extends over 15 amino acids. Germline V CDR1 and CDR2: LNHDA, SQIVND (reference sequence). V lost 7 bases, J lost 7 bases, and 22 bases lay in between. The CDR3 coding sequence is TGTGCCAGTACATTCAGACAGACCACCTCCGGTGGCTACACCTTC. As protein: CASTFRQTTSGGYTF.

The chain links TRBV19 to TRBJ1-1; 11 bases line up with TRBD1. Germline-derived CDR1 and CDR2 are LNHDA and SQIVND (reference sequence). Unmatched junction bases numbered 10, after V lost 5 bases and J lost 5 bases. The CDR3 runs 16 residues. CDR3 DNA: TGTGCCAGTAGTCCAAAACTCGGGACAGGGGGAACTGAAGCTTTCTTT. Protein sequence: CASSPKLGTGGTEAFF.

This clone was observed a handful of times. The chain links TRBV9 to TRBJ2-2, with 8 bases aligning to TRBD2. With 4 bases clipped from V and 5 bases from J, the junction kept 4 bases outside the gene matches. The CDR3 covers 14 residues. CDR1 and CDR2 (germline): SGDLS, YYNGEE. The CDR3 sequence: CASSPSGGTGELFF. CDR3 DNA sequence: TGTGCCAGCAGCCCATCGGGAGGGACCGGGGAGCTGTTTTTT. The full variable domain, with the rest looked up from reference TRBV9 and TRBJ2-2, is DSGVTQTPKHLITATGQRVTLRCSPRSGDLSVYWYQQSLDQGLQFLIQYYNGEERAKGNILERFSAQQFPDLHSELNLSSLELGDSALYFCASSPSGGTGELFFGEGSRLTVL.

The rearrangement links TRBV5-4 to TRBJ2-7, with TRBD2 matching over 10 bases. The CDR3 covers 15 residues. With 2 bases clipped from V and 2 bases from J, the junction kept 4 bases outside the gene matches. Germline V gene sequence: CDR1 SGHNT, CDR2 YYREEE (reference sequence). The CDR3 DNA reads as TGTGCCAGCAGCTTAGCGGGAGGGCCCACCTACGAGCAGTACTTC. Encoded protein: CASSLAGGPTYEQYF.

This rearrangement joins TRBV15 to TRBJ1-2, with 8 bases lining up with TRBD1. The V gene end was trimmed by 0 bases and the J gene end by 9 bases; junction bases not matched to a gene: 9. The CDR3 loop spans 15 amino acids. In germline, CDR1 is LNHNV, CDR2 YYDKDF (reference sequence). The CDR3 DNA follows: TGTGCCACCAGCAGAGATCGAGTGACAGGGGAGCGCTACACCTTC. Its protein is CATSRDRVTGERYTF.

The rearrangement joins TRBV7-2 to TRBJ2-7; 8 bases are shared with TRBD2. Trimming removed 3 bases from V and 1 base from J; junction bases left unmatched: 5. The CDR3 is made up of 15 amino acids. Per germline, CDR1 SGHTA and CDR2 FQGNSA. The CDR3 coding sequence is TGTGCCAGCAGCTTGGGCGGGAGGAATTCCTACGAGCAGTACTTC. It translates to CASSLGGRNSYEQYF.

The chain has TRBV28 and TRBJ2-7; the match to TRBD1 covers 9 bases. Looked up from germline, CDR1 is MDHEN and CDR2 is SYDVKM. The CDR3 consists of 16 residues. The V segment lost 6 bases and the J segment 2 bases; nucleotides outside the gene matches: 11. For the CDR3, the DNA is TGTGCCAGCAGGGGGACAGGGACAGGTCGGACCTACGAGCAGTACTTC. The encoded protein is CASRGTGTGRTYEQYF.

A few counts support this clone. This chain connects TRBV25-1 to TRBJ1-1; weak D call: TRBD1 (6 bases). CDR1 MGHDK and CDR2 SYGVNS come from the germline V gene. The CDR3 has 13 residues. V was cut by 4 bases and J by 4 bases, with 10 bases left in between. CDR3 protein: CASSARGRTEAFF. CDR3 nucleotides: TGTGCCAGCAGTGCCAGGGGTCGCACTGAAGCTTTCTTT.

The CDR3 region has the DNA TGTGCCAGCAGCTTGACTAGCAGGTCCTACAATGAGCAGTTCTTC. The encoded protein is CASSLTSRSYNEQFF. The chain links TRBV7-9 to TRBJ2-1; 7 bases are shared with TRBD2. Looked up from germline, CDR1 is SEHNR and CDR2 is FQNEAQ (reference sequence). V dropped 3 bases and J dropped 1; count of bases not matched to a gene: 3. This CDR3 is built from 15 residues.

The chain joins TRBV5-6 to TRBJ1-1, with 7 bases fitting TRBD1. Losses at the gene ends were 2 bases for V and 0 bases for J; bases not matched to a gene: 10. Germline V lookup: CDR1 SGHDT, CDR2 YYEEEE. The CDR3 loop spans 17 amino acids. The CDR3 spells CASSLNINRGMNTEAFF. DNA for the CDR3: TGTGCCAGCAGCTTAAACATCAACAGGGGAATGAACACTGAAGCTTTCTTT. The variable domain in full, with the rest retrieved from reference TRBV5-6 and TRBJ1-1, is DAGVTQSPTHLIKTRGQQVTLRCSPKSGHDTVSWYQQALGQGPQFIFQYYEEEERQRGNFPDRFSGHQFPNYSSELNVNALLLGDSALYLCASSLNINRGMNTEAFFGQGTRLTVV.

This clone was recorded a few times. The rearrangement links TRBV11-2 to TRBJ2-7, with TRBD1 matching over 8 bases. V gave up 6 bases and J gave up 0 bases; unmatched junction bases: 7. CDR3 length equals 15 residues. Looked up from germline, CDR1 is SGHAT and CDR2 is FQNNGV. In DNA, the CDR3 is TGTGCCAGCAGACAACCGGGACAGGCCTCCTACGAGCAGTACTTC. This gives the protein CASRQPGQASYEQYF.

This chain joins TRBV18 and TRBJ1-5, with D hard to call. Looked up from germline, CDR1 is KGHSH and CDR2 is LQKENI. Between the trimmed V and J ends, which lost 2 bases and 11 bases, there was a span of 10 bases. The CDR3 totals 12 residues. CDR3 coding DNA: TGTGCCAGCTCACCAGATAGTGCGTCCCAGCATTTT. This sequence encodes CASSPDSASQHF.